This is a list of T cell receptor beta chains from one sample in a study of T cell changes during pregnancy in multiple sclerosis. The method was immunoSEQ multiplex PCR; TCRdb's version includes in-frame clones alone and lacks a portion of them. The sample lists 60,000 to 75,000 clones, 92% seen once, with roughly 1.5% in the top ten. The sequencing used peripheral blood, collected after pregnancy. These TCRs come from a female donor with multiple sclerosis, enrolled in a pregnancy study. The CDR3 runs from the conserved cysteine through the conserved F or W. D genes are given only for firm matches. Clone sizes are given selectively: once, few, many, or a class where the clone is expanded.

clone_size,j_call,v_call,d_call,cdr3_nt,cdr3_aa
-,TRBJ1-1,TRBV28,TRBD1,TGTGCCAGCAGTCGGACAGGCATCACTGAAGCTTTCTTT,CASSRTGITEAFF
-,TRBJ1-1,TRBV30,TRBD1,TGTGCCTGGAAACCCGGGACAGTCTTGAACACTGAAGCTTTCTTT,CAWKPGTVLNTEAFF
-,TRBJ1-5,TRBV28,TRBD1,TGTGCCAGCAGCAAGGACAGGGTCAATCAGCCCCAGCATTTT,CASSKDRVNQPQHF
-,TRBJ2-7,TRBV7-6,TRBD2,TGTGCCAGCAGCTTGGAGGCGGGAGGATCATCCTACGAGCAGTACTTC,CASSLEAGGSSYEQYF
-,TRBJ2-7,TRBV11-3,TRBD1,TGTGCCAGCAGCTTGACAGGGAGTAGTTACGAGCAGTACTTC,CASSLTGSSYEQYF
-,TRBJ2-3,TRBV19,TRBD2,TGTGCCAGTAGTACGGGTAGCGGGGGCACAGATACGCAGTATTTT,CASSTGSGGTDTQYF
-,TRBJ2-4,TRBV5-4,TRBD1,TGTGCCAGCAGCTCCCGGACAGGGGCGAACATTCAGTACTTC,CASSSRTGANIQYF
-,TRBJ1-2,TRBV28,-,TGTGCCAGCAGCGTCGACACCGGTAGAGGCTACACCTTC,CASSVDTGRGYTF
once,TRBJ1-1,TRBV5-6,-,TGTGCCAGCAGCTCCTTCGTCGGTCGCCCCGAAGCTTTCTTT,CASSSFVGRPEAFF
-,TRBJ2-3,TRBV5-1,-,TGCGCCAGCAGCTTCCGTACTAGCACCCCCACAGATACGCAGTATTTT,CASSFRTSTPTDTQYF
-,TRBJ1-3,TRBV5-1,TRBD1,TGCGCCAGCAGCTCACCAACAGGGGCTGGAAACACCATATATTTT,CASSSPTGAGNTIYF
-,TRBJ1-5,TRBV19,TRBD1,TGTGCCAGTAGTATAGAGGGACAGAACAATCAGCCCCAGCATTTT,CASSIEGQNNQPQHF
-,TRBJ2-1,TRBV4-2,-,TGTGCCAGCAGCTTAGTGGGCGGGACCGGGTACAATGAGCAGTTCTTC,CASSLVGGTGYNEQFF
-,TRBJ2-1,TRBV27,TRBD2,TGTGCCAGCAGCCGGGTGTTTGCGGGAGTAGGCAATGAGCAGTTCTTC,CASSRVFAGVGNEQFF
-,TRBJ2-3,TRBV6-4,TRBD2,TGTGCCAGCAGTGACTCGAGCGGGGGCGCGGATACGCAGTATTTT,CASSDSSGGADTQYF
-,TRBJ2-3,TRBV6-4,-,TGTGCCAGCAGTGAAAGAGGCACAGATACGCAGTATTTT,CASSERGTDTQYF
-,TRBJ2-3,TRBV23-1,-,TGCGCCAGCAGCAGACAGCTAGTAAGGGGGCAGTATTTT,CASSRQLVRGQYF
few,TRBJ2-7,TRBV21-1,-,TGTGCCAGCAGCAAAGGGCTAGCGGGCCACTCCTACGAGCAGTACTTC,CASSKGLAGHSYEQYF
-,TRBJ2-5,TRBV14,TRBD2,TGTGCCAGCAGCCAAGATGCTCTAGCGGGACGAGAGACCCAGTACTTC,CASSQDALAGRETQYF
-,TRBJ2-1,TRBV10-3,TRBD2,TGTGCCATCAGTGAGTCGGGACTAGCGGAAGGGAGGCAGTTCTTC,CAISESGLAEGRQFF
-,TRBJ2-5,TRBV5-6,-,TGTGCCAGCAGCTCCGGGGAATATCCTACCGGGGAGACCCAGTACTTC,CASSSGEYPTGETQYF
-,TRBJ2-3,TRBV5-1,TRBD1,TGCGCCAGCAGCCCCCGACAGGGAAAGGGCACAGATACGCAGTATTTT,CASSPRQGKGTDTQYF
-,TRBJ1-2,TRBV18,TRBD1,TGTGCCAGCTCACCAGACAGGGATGGCTACACCTTC,CASSPDRDGYTF
once,TRBJ1-2,TRBV28,-,TGTGCCAGCAGATATGGACAGACCTATGGCTACACCTTC,CASRYGQTYGYTF
-,TRBJ2-1,TRBV19,TRBD2,TGTGCCAGTAGTATAGGACTAGCGGGCAGCAATGAGCAGTTCTTC,CASSIGLAGSNEQFF
-,TRBJ1-2,TRBV7-3,-,TGTGCCAGCAGCTTATTCCGGACAGCTGCCGGCTACACCTTC,CASSLFRTAAGYTF
-,TRBJ2-7,TRBV27,TRBD2,TGTGCCAGCAGTTCCCCTAGCGGGAGGGCTTACGAGCAGTACTTC,CASSSPSGRAYEQYF
-,TRBJ2-7,TRBV11-3,-,TGTGCCAGCAGCTTAGGAGGGGGGGGCTACGAGCAGTACTTC,CASSLGGGGYEQYF
-,TRBJ2-1,TRBV20-1,-,TGCAGTGCCGCACGGTTCGGTGAGCAGTTCTTC,CSAARFGEQFF
-,TRBJ2-1,TRBV6-6,TRBD1,TGTGCCAGCAGTCCCACAGGGGGCGTTGAGCAGTTCTTC,CASSPTGGVEQFF
-,TRBJ1-2,TRBV5-5,-,TGTGCCAGCAGCTTAGGAGGGCTCGGCTACACCTTC,CASSLGGLGYTF
-,TRBJ2-1,TRBV9,TRBD2,TGTGCCAGCAGCGCGTGGAAAACCGGGACTAGAAACAATGAGCAGTTCTTC,CASSAWKTGTRNNEQFF
once,TRBJ1-4,TRBV5-1,TRBD1,TGCGCCAGCAGCTTTTCACAGGGGGCGAATGAAAAACTGTTTTTT,CASSFSQGANEKLFF
once,TRBJ1-2,TRBV7-9,TRBD1,TGTGCCAGCAGCCCAGCGGGGACAGGGACGTTCGGCTACACCTTC,CASSPAGTGTFGYTF
-,TRBJ2-7,TRBV4-1,TRBD2,TGCGCCAGCAGCCAAGTCGGGGTAGCGGGAAGGTACGAGCAGTACTTC,CASSQVGVAGRYEQYF
-,TRBJ1-1,TRBV5-1,TRBD1,TGCGCCAGCAGCTTGGGCTCGGACAGGGGGGCTTTCTTT,CASSLGSDRGAFF
-,TRBJ2-7,TRBV18,-,TGTGCCAGCTCACTCGGGACATCCGTCTACGAGCAGTACTTC,CASSLGTSVYEQYF
-,TRBJ2-7,TRBV18,TRBD1,TGTGCCAGCTCACCAATTGACAGGGTACCAATCCACTTC,CASSPIDRVPIHF
-,TRBJ2-6,TRBV25-1,-,TGTGCCAGCAGTGTTACTGTACAGGGACGAACTGGGGCCAACGTCCTGACTTTC,CASSVTVQGRTGANVLTF
-,TRBJ2-7,TRBV27,-,TGTGCCAGCAGTTTACAACCGGGACTCTCCTACGAGCAGTACTTC,CASSLQPGLSYEQYF
-,TRBJ2-1,TRBV7-2,TRBD2,TGTGCCAGCAGCCTAACCGCCGGGAGGACTAGCGGTATTTACAATGAGCAGTTCTTC,CASSLTAGRTSGIYNEQFF
-,TRBJ2-7,TRBV19,TRBD2,TGTGCCAGTAGTACTCTAGCGGGAGGGCCCCACGAGCAGTACTTC,CASSTLAGGPHEQYF
-,TRBJ1-1,TRBV11-2,-,TGTGCCAGCAGCTTAGGAGGGGGAAACACTGAAGCTTTCTTT,CASSLGGGNTEAFF
-,TRBJ1-1,TRBV7-2,-,TGTGCCAGCAGCTCCTTGACAGGCTTGAACAATGAAGCTTTCTTT,CASSSLTGLNNEAFF
-,TRBJ1-4,TRBV19,-,TGTGCCAGTAGTATTTGGGCAACAACTAATGAAAAACTGTTTTTT,CASSIWATTNEKLFF
-,TRBJ2-1,TRBV30,TRBD2,TGTGCCTGGAGTGGGGGAGGGCTCAATGAGCAGTTCTTC,CAWSGGGLNEQFF